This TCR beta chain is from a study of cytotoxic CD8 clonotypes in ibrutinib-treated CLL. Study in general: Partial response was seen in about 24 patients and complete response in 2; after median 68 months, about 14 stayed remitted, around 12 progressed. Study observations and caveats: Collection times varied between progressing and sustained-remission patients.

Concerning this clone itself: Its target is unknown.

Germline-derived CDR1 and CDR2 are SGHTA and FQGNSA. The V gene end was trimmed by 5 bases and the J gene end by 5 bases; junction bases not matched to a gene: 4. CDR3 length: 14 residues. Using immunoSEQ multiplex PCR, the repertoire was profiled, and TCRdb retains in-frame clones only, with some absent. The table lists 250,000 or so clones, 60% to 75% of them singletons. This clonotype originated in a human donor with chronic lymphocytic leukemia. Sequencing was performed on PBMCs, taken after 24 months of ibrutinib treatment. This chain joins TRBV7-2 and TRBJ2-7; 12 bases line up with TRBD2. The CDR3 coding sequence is TGTGCCAGCAGCCGGACTAGCGGGATCAACGAGCAGTACTTC. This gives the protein CASSRTSGINEQYF.